Described below is a single TCR beta chain sequence and its context. Its cognate antigen is unknown. The CDR3 extends over 14 amino acids. Trimming left V 0 bases short and J 2 bases short, with 9 bases between. Germline lookup yields CDR1 SGDLS and CDR2 YYNGEE. At the deep level, the assay was run. Some clones are missing from TCRdb's copy, which holds only in-frame ones; the method was immunoSEQ multiplex PCR. The data contain some 2,000,000 clones, roughly 94% of them singletons. This specimen belongs to a study of shared clonotypes between healthy human individuals. Findings and caveats of the study: Larger estimated richness was generally seen in naive subsets than in memory subsets.

Naive CD8 populations comprised CD45RO-negative cells positively selected for CCR7, excluding terminally differentiated effector memory CD45RA+ cells. This clonotype originated in a man aged 18 to 29 in good health. V gene TRBV9 combines with J gene TRBJ2-7; no firm D call. The specimen was naive CD8+ T cells sorted from blood. CDR3: CASSVEDVAYEQYF. In DNA, the CDR3 is TGTGCCAGCAGCGTAGAGGACGTTGCCTACGAGCAGTACTTC.